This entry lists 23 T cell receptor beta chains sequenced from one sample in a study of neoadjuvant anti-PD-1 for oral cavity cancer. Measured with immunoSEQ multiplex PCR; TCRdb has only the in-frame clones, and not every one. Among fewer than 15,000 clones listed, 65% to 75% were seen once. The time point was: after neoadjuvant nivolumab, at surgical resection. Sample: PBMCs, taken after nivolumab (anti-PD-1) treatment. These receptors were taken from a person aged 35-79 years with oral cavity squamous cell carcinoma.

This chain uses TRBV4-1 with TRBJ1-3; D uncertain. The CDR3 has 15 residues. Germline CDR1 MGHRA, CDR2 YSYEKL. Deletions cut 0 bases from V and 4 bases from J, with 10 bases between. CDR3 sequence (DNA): TGCGCCAGCAGCCAAGAGTCCCGTTTAGGAAACACCATATATTTT. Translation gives CASSQESRLGNTIYF.

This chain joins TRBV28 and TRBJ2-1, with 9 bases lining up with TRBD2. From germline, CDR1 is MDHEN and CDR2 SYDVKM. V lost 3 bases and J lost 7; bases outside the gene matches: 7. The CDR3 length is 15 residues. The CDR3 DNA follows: TGTGCCAGCAGTTTGTCTAGCGGGATGGTGAATGAGCAGTTCTTC. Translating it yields CASSLSSGMVNEQFF.

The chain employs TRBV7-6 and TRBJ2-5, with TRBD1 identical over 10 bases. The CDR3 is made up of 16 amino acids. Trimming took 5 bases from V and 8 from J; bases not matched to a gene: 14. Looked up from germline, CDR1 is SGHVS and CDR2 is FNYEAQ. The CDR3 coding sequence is TGTGCCAGCAGCCTAGGACAGGGGGAATATAAGAGTACCCAGTACTTC. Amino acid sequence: CASSLGQGEYKSTQYF.

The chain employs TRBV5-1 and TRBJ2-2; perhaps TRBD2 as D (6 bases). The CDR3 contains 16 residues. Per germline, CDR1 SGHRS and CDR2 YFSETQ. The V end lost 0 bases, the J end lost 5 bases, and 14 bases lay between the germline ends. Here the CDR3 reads CASSLGGQGGTGELFF. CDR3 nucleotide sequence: TGCGCCAGCAGCTTGGGAGGTCAGGGAGGAACCGGGGAGCTGTTTTTT. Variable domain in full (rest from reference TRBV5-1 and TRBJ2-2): KAGVTQTPRYLIKTRGQQVTLSCSPISGHRSVSWYQQTPGQGLQFLFEYFSETQRNKGNFPGRFSGRQFSNSRSEMNVSTLELGDSALYLCASSLGGQGGTGELFFGEGSRLTVL.

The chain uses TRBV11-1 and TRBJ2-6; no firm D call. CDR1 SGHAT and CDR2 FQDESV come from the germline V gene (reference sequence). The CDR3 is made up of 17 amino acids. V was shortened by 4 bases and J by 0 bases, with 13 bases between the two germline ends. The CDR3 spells CASSSRTVSSGANVLTF. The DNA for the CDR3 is TGTGCCAGCAGCTCGCGGACGGTCAGCTCTGGGGCCAACGTCCTGACTTTC.

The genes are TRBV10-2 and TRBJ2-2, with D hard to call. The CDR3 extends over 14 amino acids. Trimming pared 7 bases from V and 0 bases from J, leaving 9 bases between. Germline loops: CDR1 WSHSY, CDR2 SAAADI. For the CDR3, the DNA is TGCGCCAGCACTCCGCAGGCGAACACCGGGGAGCTGTTTTTT. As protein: CASTPQANTGELFF.

CDR3 loop: CASSPTRTAYEQYF. The CDR3 DNA is TGCGCCAGCAGTCCGACCAGGACGGCCTACGAGCAGTACTTC. The chain combines TRBV10-2 with TRBJ2-7, with D hard to call. This CDR3 is 14 amino acids long. The germline V gene encodes CDR1 WSHSY and CDR2 SAAADI. V gave up 5 bases and J gave up 2 bases, with 13 bases separating them.

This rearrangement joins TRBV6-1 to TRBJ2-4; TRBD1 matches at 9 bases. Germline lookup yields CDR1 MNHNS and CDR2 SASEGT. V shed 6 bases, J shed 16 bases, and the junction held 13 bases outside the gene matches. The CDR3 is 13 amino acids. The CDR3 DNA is TGTGCCAGCAGGGGGGACAGGGTTACCCGGATCTACTTC. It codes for CASRGDRVTRIYF.

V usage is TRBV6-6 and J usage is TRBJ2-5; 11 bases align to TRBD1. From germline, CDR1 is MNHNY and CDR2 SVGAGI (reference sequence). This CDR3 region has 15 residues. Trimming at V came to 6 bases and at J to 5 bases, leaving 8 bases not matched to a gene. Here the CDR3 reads CASSLRDRGWETQYF. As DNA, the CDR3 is TGTGCCAGCAGCCTCCGGGACAGGGGGTGGGAGACCCAGTACTTC.

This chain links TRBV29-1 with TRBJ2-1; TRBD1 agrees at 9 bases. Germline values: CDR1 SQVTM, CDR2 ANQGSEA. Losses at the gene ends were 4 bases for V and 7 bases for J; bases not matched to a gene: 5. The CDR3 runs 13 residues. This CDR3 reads CSVGGTGLNEQFF. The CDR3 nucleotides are TGCAGCGTTGGTGGGACAGGGTTAAATGAGCAGTTCTTC.

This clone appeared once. The CDR3 nucleotides are TGTGCCAGCAGTACCCAGACAGGGAATTATCAGCCCCAGCATTTT. This encodes CASSTQTGNYQPQHF. The rearrangement uses TRBV6-1 and TRBJ1-5, with 7 bases aligning to TRBD1. The CDR3 runs 15 residues. Germline V gene sequence: CDR1 MNHNS, CDR2 SASEGT. V trimming: 5 bases; J trimming: 5 bases; junction bases outside the gene matches: 9.

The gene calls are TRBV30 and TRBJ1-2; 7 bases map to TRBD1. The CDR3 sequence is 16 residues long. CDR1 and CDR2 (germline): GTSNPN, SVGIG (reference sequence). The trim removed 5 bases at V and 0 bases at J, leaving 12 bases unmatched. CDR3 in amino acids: CAWGRDSVVSNYGYTF. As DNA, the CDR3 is TGTGCCTGGGGCCGGGACAGCGTTGTTTCTAACTATGGCTACACCTTC. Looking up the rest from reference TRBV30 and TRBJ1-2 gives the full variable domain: SQTIHQWPATLVQPVGSPLSLECTVEGTSNPNLYWYRQAAGRGLQLLFYSVGIGQISSEVPQNLSASRPQDRQFILSSKKLLLSDSGFYLCAWGRDSVVSNYGYTFGSGTRLTVV.

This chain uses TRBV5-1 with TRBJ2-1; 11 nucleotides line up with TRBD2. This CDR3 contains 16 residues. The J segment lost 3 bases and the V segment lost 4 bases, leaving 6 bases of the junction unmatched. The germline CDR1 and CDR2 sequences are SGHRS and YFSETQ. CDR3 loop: CASSRTLAGGYNEQFF. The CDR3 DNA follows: TGCGCCAGCAGCCGGACCCTAGCGGGAGGCTACAATGAGCAGTTCTTC. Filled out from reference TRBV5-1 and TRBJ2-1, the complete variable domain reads KAGVTQTPRYLIKTRGQQVTLSCSPISGHRSVSWYQQTPGQGLQFLFEYFSETQRNKGNFPGRFSGRQFSNSRSEMNVSTLELGDSALYLCASSRTLAGGYNEQFFGPGTRLTVL.

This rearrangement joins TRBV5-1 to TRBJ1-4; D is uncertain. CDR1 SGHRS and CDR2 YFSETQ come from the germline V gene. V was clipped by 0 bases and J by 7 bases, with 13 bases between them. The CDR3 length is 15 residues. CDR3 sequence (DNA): TGCGCCAGCAGCTTGGGAGGTTCTAGTAGTGAAAAACTGTTTTTT. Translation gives CASSLGGSSSEKLFF.

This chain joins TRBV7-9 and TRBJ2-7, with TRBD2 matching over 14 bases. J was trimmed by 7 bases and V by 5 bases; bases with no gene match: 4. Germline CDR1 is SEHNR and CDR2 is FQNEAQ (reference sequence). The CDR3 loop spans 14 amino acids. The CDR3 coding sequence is TGTGCCAGCAGCCCCCGACTAGCGGGAGGGGAGCAGTACTTC. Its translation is CASSPRLAGGEQYF.

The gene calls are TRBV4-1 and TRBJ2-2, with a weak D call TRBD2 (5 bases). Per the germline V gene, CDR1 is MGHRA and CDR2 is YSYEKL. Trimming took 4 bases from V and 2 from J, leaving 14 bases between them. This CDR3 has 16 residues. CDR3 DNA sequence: TGCGCCAGCAGCCTCGAGGGATTTTCAAACACCGGGGAGCTGTTTTTT. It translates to CASSLEGFSNTGELFF.

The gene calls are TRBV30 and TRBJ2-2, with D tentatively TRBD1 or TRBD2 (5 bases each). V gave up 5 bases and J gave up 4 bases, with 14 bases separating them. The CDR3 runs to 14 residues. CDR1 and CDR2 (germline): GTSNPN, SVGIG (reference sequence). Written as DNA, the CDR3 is TGTGCCTGGGAGTTGGGGGTCGGCACCGGGGAGCTGTTTTTT. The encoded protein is CAWELGVGTGELFF.

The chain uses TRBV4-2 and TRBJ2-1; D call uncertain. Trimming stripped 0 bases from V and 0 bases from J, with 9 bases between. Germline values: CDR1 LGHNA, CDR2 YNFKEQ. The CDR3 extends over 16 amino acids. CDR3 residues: CASSQDWAISYNEQFF. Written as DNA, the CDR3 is TGTGCCAGCAGCCAAGATTGGGCCATCTCCTACAATGAGCAGTTCTTC.

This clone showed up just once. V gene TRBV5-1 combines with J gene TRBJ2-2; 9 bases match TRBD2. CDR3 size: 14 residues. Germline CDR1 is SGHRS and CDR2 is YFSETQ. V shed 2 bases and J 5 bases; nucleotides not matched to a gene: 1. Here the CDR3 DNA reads TGCGCCAGCAGCTTCGCGGGGGGGACCGGGGAGCTGTTTTTT. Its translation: CASSFAGGTGELFF.

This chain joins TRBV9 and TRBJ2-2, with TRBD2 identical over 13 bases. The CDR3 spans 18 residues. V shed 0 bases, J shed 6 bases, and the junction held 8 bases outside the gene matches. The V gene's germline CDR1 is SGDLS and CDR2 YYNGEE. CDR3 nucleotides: TGTGCCAGCAGCGTAGCGTCACTAGCGGGAGGGTTTGCCGGGGAGCTGTTTTTT. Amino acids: CASSVASLAGGFAGELFF.

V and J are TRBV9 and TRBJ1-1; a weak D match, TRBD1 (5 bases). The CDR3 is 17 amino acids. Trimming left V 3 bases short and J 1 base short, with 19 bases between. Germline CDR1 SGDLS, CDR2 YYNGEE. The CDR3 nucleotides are TGTGCCAGCAGCGCAAAGATAGGGGCTGGGGGGAACACTGAAGCTTTCTTT. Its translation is CASSAKIGAGGNTEAFF.

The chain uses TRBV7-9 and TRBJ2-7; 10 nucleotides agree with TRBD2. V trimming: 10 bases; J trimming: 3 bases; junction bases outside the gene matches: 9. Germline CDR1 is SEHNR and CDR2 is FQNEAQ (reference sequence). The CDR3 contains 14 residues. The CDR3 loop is CAIQTGTSDYEQYF. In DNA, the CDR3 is TGTGCCATCCAGACCGGGACTAGCGACTACGAGCAGTACTTC.

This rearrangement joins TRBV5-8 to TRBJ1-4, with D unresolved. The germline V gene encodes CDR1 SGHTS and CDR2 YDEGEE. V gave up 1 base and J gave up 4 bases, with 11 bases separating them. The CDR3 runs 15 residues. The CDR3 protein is CASSLRGENNEKLFF. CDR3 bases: TGTGCCAGCAGCTTGCGGGGAGAGAATAATGAAAAACTGTTTTTT.